Below, 13 T cell receptor beta chains from the same sample are listed, as sequenced in a study of OX40 agonist ivuxolimab in advanced cancers. Assay used: immunoSEQ multiplex PCR; TCRdb lists only in-frame clones, some missing. The sample lists fewer than 80,000 clones, more than 70% seen once, with around 0.56% in the top ten. The source material was CD4+ or CD8+ T cells sorted from blood, sampled in a trial of the OX40 agonist ivuxolimab. These receptors originate from an adult with an advanced solid tumor such as melanoma, head and neck, liver or kidney cancer.

The V call is TRBV11-1, the J call TRBJ1-2; perhaps TRBD1 as D (6 bases). The CDR3 runs to 13 residues. Trimming cost V 7 bases and J 7 bases, with 16 bases left between them. The germline gives CDR1 SGHAT, CDR2 FQDESV (reference sequence). CDR3 sequence (DNA): TGTGCCAGCACCCCGGGGGCAGGGGCTGGCTACACCTTC. Translated, it gives CASTPGAGAGYTF.

The chain combines TRBV6-5 with TRBJ1-2; D might be TRBD1 (5 bases). Trimming pared 4 bases from V and 0 bases from J, leaving 12 bases between. Germline assignment: CDR1 MNHEY and CDR2 SVGAGI. This CDR3 has 15 residues. For the CDR3, the DNA is TGTGCCAGCAGTTCTGCAGGGACCGCTAACTATGGCTACACCTTC. Its protein product is CASSSAGTANYGYTF.

The J gene is TRBJ1-1, the V gene TRBV6-1; TRBD1 matches 9 bases. This CDR3 has 14 residues. V lost 6 bases to trimming and J lost 4 bases; unmatched junction nucleotides: 6. Germline CDR1 and CDR2: MNHNS and SASEGT. This CDR3 reads CASRRQGVSTEAFF. The CDR3 DNA is TGTGCCAGCAGGAGACAGGGGGTAAGCACTGAAGCTTTCTTT.

This chain uses TRBV5-1 with TRBJ2-7; 9 nucleotides align to TRBD1. The CDR3 totals 15 residues. Trimming at V came to 4 bases and at J to 7 bases, leaving 12 bases not matched to a gene. Looked up from germline, CDR1 is SGHRS and CDR2 is YFSETQ. The CDR3 is CASSLGGGQGGEQYF. CDR3 bases: TGCGCCAGCAGCCTAGGTGGGGGACAGGGCGGAGAGCAGTACTTC.

The gene calls are TRBV29-1 and TRBJ1-2; D remains unclear. The CDR3 is 9 residues long. CDR1 SQVTM and CDR2 ANQGSEA come from the germline V gene. The V end was cut by 7 bases, the J end by 4 bases, with 4 bases between. CDR3 protein: CSATYGYTF. CDR3 DNA: TGCAGCGCTACCTATGGCTACACCTTC.

This chain links TRBV19 with TRBJ1-6; 8 bases match TRBD1. Germline CDR1 is LNHDA and CDR2 is SQIVND (reference sequence). This CDR3 spans 15 amino acids. The V segment lost 7 bases and the J segment 5 bases; nucleotides outside the gene matches: 7. The CDR3 loop reads CASTISGGNNSPLHF. The CDR3 DNA is TGTGCCAGTACCATTTCAGGGGGCAATAATTCACCCCTCCACTTT.

The chain recombines TRBV6-5 with TRBJ1-3, with D unclear. This CDR3 comprises 15 residues. The germline V gene encodes CDR1 MNHEY and CDR2 SVGAGI. V was pared by 0 bases and J by 0 bases, with 6 bases between. In nucleotides, the CDR3 is TGTGCCAGCAGTTACTCGGTTATCTCTGGAAACACCATATATTTT. Translating it yields CASSYSVISGNTIYF.

This sequence joins TRBV5-1 and TRBJ1-1; TRBD1 might be the D (5 bases). This CDR3 has 14 residues. CDR1 and CDR2 (germline): SGHRS, YFSETQ. Trimming left V 7 bases short and J 1 base short, with 14 bases between. Written as DNA, the CDR3 is TGCGCCAGCTTTCCCGGGACGGCGAACACTGAAGCTTTCTTT. Translation: CASFPGTANTEAFF. The variable domain in full, with the rest retrieved from reference TRBV5-1 and TRBJ1-1, is KAGVTQTPRYLIKTRGQQVTLSCSPISGHRSVSWYQQTPGQGLQFLFEYFSETQRNKGNFPGRFSGRQFSNSRSEMNVSTLELGDSALYLCASFPGTANTEAFFGQGTRLTVV.

The chain couples TRBV5-1 to TRBJ2-7; 7 bases agree with TRBD1. The trim removed 3 bases at V and 7 bases at J, leaving 13 bases unmatched. This CDR3 spans 15 amino acids. CDR1 and CDR2 (germline): SGHRS, YFSETQ. The CDR3 nucleotides read TGCGCCAGCAGCTCTACCATAGACAGGGCTTATGAGCAGTACTTC. Translated: CASSSTIDRAYEQYF.

The rearrangement links TRBV19 to TRBJ1-4; weak D call: TRBD1 (5 bases). Per the germline V gene, CDR1 is LNHDA and CDR2 is SQIVND (reference sequence). V was pared by 5 bases and J by 10 bases, with 23 bases between. This CDR3 region has 16 residues. As DNA, the CDR3 is TGTGCCAGTAGTCCCCAAGGGAGACAGACCGCTCCAAAACTGTTTTTT. It translates to CASSPQGRQTAPKLFF.

This clone was seen only a few times. The chain is built from TRBV19 and TRBJ1-6, with D hard to call. From germline, CDR1 is LNHDA and CDR2 SQIVND (reference sequence). The ends were cut back, 7 bases at V and 7 bases at J, with 8 bases in the middle. This CDR3 has 12 residues. For the CDR3, the DNA is TGTGCCAGTAAATTCCCCAATTCACCCCTCCACTTT. Residues: CASKFPNSPLHF.

The chain links TRBV7-6 to TRBJ2-5, with 14 bases lining up with TRBD2. With V trimmed by 3 bases and J by 6 bases, 6 bases remained unmatched. Germline V gives CDR1 SGHVS, CDR2 FNYEAQ. This CDR3 spans 16 amino acids. The CDR3 spells CASSLGLAGVTKTQYF. In nucleotides, the CDR3 is TGTGCCAGCAGCTTGGGACTAGCGGGGGTCACAAAGACCCAGTACTTC.

J is TRBJ2-2 and V is TRBV7-8; 8 bases map to TRBD2. The V gene's germline CDR1 is SGHVS and CDR2 FQNEAQ. The CDR3 has 17 residues. The junction had 8 bases not matched to a gene; V was cut back by 5 bases and J by 0 bases. CDR3 coding DNA: TGTGCCAGCAGCCCCCGTCCAGCGGGGGCGAACACCGGGGAGCTGTTTTTT. This codes for CASSPRPAGANTGELFF.